These 22 T cell receptor beta chains share one sample of origin, sequenced in a study of blood T cell repertoires in COVID-19. This table comes from immunoSEQ multiplex PCR, and its TCRdb copy is limited to in-frame clones, with some not included. The sample yields roughly 410,000 clones, 89% seen once. Material for sequencing was peripheral blood. The receptors come from a woman between 40 and 50 years old with COVID-19, enrolled during active disease.

The V and J genes are TRBV3-1 (or the pseudogene TRBV3-2) and TRBJ1-1; tentative D call: TRBD1 (5 bases). The CDR3 contains 17 residues. Trimming pared 0 bases from V and 4 bases from J, leaving 18 bases between. CDR1 and CDR2 from the germline V gene are LGHDT and YNNKEL (reference sequence). The CDR3 coding sequence is TGTGCCAGCAGCCAAGAGAAGAAGGGGCGCTGGGCCACTGAAGCTTTCTTT. Protein: CASSQEKKGRWATEAFF.

The chain couples TRBV30 to TRBJ2-7; the match to TRBD2 covers 10 bases. Germline loops: CDR1 GTSNPN, CDR2 SVGIG (reference sequence). CDR3 size: 15 residues. Trimming took 0 bases from V and 6 from J; bases not matched to a gene: 8. CDR3 protein: CAWSVQAGGPGEQYF. The CDR3 DNA is TGTGCCTGGAGTGTACAAGCGGGAGGGCCAGGCGAGCAGTACTTC.

V usage is TRBV7-3 and J usage is TRBJ1-1; D not resolved. Germline CDR1 is SGHTA and CDR2 is FQGTGA. With 4 bases removed from V and 4 bases from J, the gap between germline ends came to 13 bases. This CDR3 is 14 amino acids long. The CDR3 DNA reads as TGTGCCAGCAGCTCAGGTACGGTGGGCACTGAAGCTTTCTTT. This gives the protein CASSSGTVGTEAFF.

The chain combines TRBV7-2 with TRBJ1-1, with no clear D. CDR1 and CDR2 (germline): SGHTA, FQGNSA. Trimming took off 5 bases at V and 1 base at J, with 8 bases between the two ends. This CDR3 has 13 amino acids. CDR3 bases: TGTGCCAGCAGCACGGGGAGGAACACTGAAGCTTTCTTT. It translates to CASSTGRNTEAFF.

Only one count was recorded for this clone. The CDR3 loop reads CAAGGGFNTEAFF. The CDR3 region has the DNA TGTGCCGCCGGCGGTGGTTTTAACACTGAAGCTTTCTTT. This rearrangement joins TRBV28 to TRBJ1-1; no definite D call. Per the germline V gene, CDR1 is MDHEN and CDR2 is SYDVKM. This CDR3 has 13 residues. V was cut by 11 bases and J by 2 bases, with 15 bases left in between.

The V call is TRBV30, the J call TRBJ2-1; 10 nucleotides align to TRBD2. The CDR3 is 15 amino acids. The V gene end was trimmed by 2 bases and the J gene end by 9 bases; junction bases not matched to a gene: 10. Germline V gene data show CDR1 as GTSNPN and CDR2 as SVGIG (reference sequence). The CDR3 sequence: CAWSLNLAGDSEQFF. The CDR3 DNA reads TGTGCCTGGAGTTTAAATCTAGCGGGAGATAGTGAGCAGTTCTTC.

The J gene is TRBJ2-7, the V gene TRBV4-2, with TRBD1 matching over 10 bases. Germline CDR1 reads LGHNA; CDR2 reads YNFKEQ. The CDR3 is 19 amino acids. After removal of 4 bases from V and 5 bases from J, the junction contained 20 bases not matched to a gene. CDR3 bases: TGTGCCAGCAGCCCTAGGACAGGGGGAAGTAGTACTAGGGGGGACGAGCAGTACTTC. Encoded protein: CASSPRTGGSSTRGDEQYF.

The chain joins TRBV28 to TRBJ1-1; 7 nucleotides line up with TRBD1. The germline V gene has CDR1 MDHEN and CDR2 SYDVKM. The CDR3 sequence is 15 residues long. V shed 5 bases, J shed 0 bases, and the junction held 6 bases outside the gene matches. CDR3 sequence reads: CASSGTVTMNTEAFF. The CDR3 nucleotides are TGTGCCAGCAGTGGGACAGTAACCATGAACACTGAAGCTTTCTTT.

The chain has TRBV5-8 and TRBJ1-2; 12 bases map to TRBD1. The germline CDR1 and CDR2 sequences are SGHTS and YDEGEE. The CDR3 runs to 16 residues. J lost 7 bases, V lost 1 base, and 8 bases had no gene match. The CDR3 DNA follows: TGTGCCAGCAGCTTGAAGGGGACAGGGGGCGTTGGTGGCTACACCTTC. Protein: CASSLKGTGGVGGYTF.

The rearrangement links TRBV5-1 to TRBJ2-5; 8 bases are shared with TRBD1. J lost 5 bases, V lost 4 bases, and 4 bases had no gene match. Germline CDR1 and CDR2: SGHRS and YFSETQ. The CDR3 is made up of 13 amino acids. The CDR3 DNA is TGCGCCAGCAGCACGACAGGGGTCGAGACCCAGTACTTC. This gives the protein CASSTTGVETQYF.

The V gene is TRBV5-1, the J gene TRBJ1-3, with D possibly being TRBD1 (6 bases). The CDR3 covers 15 residues. V lost 0 bases, J lost 0 bases, and 7 bases lay in between. Germline CDR1 is SGHRS and CDR2 is YFSETQ. CDR3 nucleotides: TGCGCCAGCAGCTTGGAACAGGGCTCTGGAAACACCATATATTTT. This encodes CASSLEQGSGNTIYF.

The chain couples TRBV30 to TRBJ1-6; maybe TRBD1 (6 bases). CDR1 and CDR2 (germline): GTSNPN, SVGIG (reference sequence). This CDR3 is 13 amino acids long. Trimming shortened V by 5 bases and J by 5 bases, and 10 bases separated the two germline ends. The CDR3 protein is CAWGTGHNSPLHF. The CDR3 DNA is TGTGCCTGGGGAACAGGGCATAATTCACCCCTCCACTTT.

The rearrangement uses TRBV7-3 and TRBJ2-3; TRBD2 matches 7 bases. There are 15 residues in the CDR3. Germline loops: CDR1 SGHTA, CDR2 FQGTGA. V was clipped by 4 bases and J by 2 bases; unmatched bases: 6. This chain's CDR3 is CASSSGGGPTDTQYF. The CDR3 nucleotides are TGTGCCAGCAGCTCGGGGGGAGGGCCCACAGATACGCAGTATTTT.

The chain combines TRBV7-8 with TRBJ2-3; TRBD2 is a possible D gene (5 bases). With 2 bases removed from V and 3 bases from J, the gap between germline ends came to 9 bases. CDR1 is SGHVS, CDR2 FQNEAQ, per germline. This CDR3 has 14 amino acids. The DNA of the CDR3 is TGTGCCAGCAGCTTACTGACGGGAACAGATACGCAGTATTTT. The encoded protein is CASSLLTGTDTQYF.

The chain has TRBV18 and TRBJ1-2; perhaps TRBD1 as D (6 bases). The CDR3 extends over 14 amino acids. The germline gives CDR1 KGHSH, CDR2 LQKENI. V was cut by 3 bases and J by 6 bases, with 14 bases left in between. The CDR3 spells CASSPGTKIDGYTF. In DNA form, the CDR3 reads TGTGCCAGCTCACCCGGGACAAAGATAGATGGCTACACCTTC.

The gene calls are TRBV12-5 and TRBJ1-3, with D possibly being TRBD1 (6 bases). The ends were cut back, 1 base at V and 4 bases at J, with 8 bases in the middle. CDR1 is LGHNT, CDR2 FRNRAP, per germline. This CDR3 spans 14 amino acids. CDR3 DNA: TGTGCTAGTGGTTTGGGGACAGTGGGAAACACCATATATTTT. Amino acid sequence: CASGLGTVGNTIYF.

The chain's CDR3 is CASAFAVDTQYF. CDR3 sequence (DNA): TGTGCCAGCGCGTTCGCCGTTGATACGCAGTATTTT. This rearrangement joins TRBV2 to TRBJ2-3; D uncertain. This CDR3 spans 12 amino acids. Germline V gene data show CDR1 as SNHLY and CDR2 as FYNNEI. Trimming pared 8 bases from V and 6 bases from J, leaving 12 bases between.

As regards this clone: In the same sample, other DNA sequences code for this CDR3. The chain couples TRBV9 to TRBJ2-2, with TRBD1 matching over 9 bases. The CDR3 spans 15 residues. The ends lost 0 bases at V and 5 bases at J; junction bases unmatched: 2. Germline-derived CDR1 and CDR2 are SGDLS and YYNGEE. CDR3 protein: CASSVETGGTGELFF. In DNA form, the CDR3 reads TGTGCCAGCAGCGTAGAGACAGGGGGAACCGGGGAGCTGTTTTTT.

The J gene is TRBJ1-1, the V gene TRBV19; 7 bases map to TRBD1. The CDR3 runs 13 residues. V lost 7 bases, J lost 1 base, and 3 bases stayed unmatched. Germline-derived CDR1 and CDR2 are LNHDA and SQIVND (reference sequence). This CDR3 is CASTWDRNTEAFF. CDR3 sequence (DNA): TGTGCCAGTACTTGGGACAGGAACACTGAAGCTTTCTTT. The variable domain in full, completed from reference TRBV19 and TRBJ1-1, reads DGGITQSPKYLFRKEGQNVTLSCEQNLNHDAMYWYRQDPGQGLRLIYYSQIVNDFQKGDIAEGYSVSREKKESFPLTVTSAQKNPTAFYLCASTWDRNTEAFFGQGTRLTVV.

This chain uses TRBV7-2 with TRBJ1-3, with unresolved D. V lost 0 bases to trimming and J lost 0 bases, with 9 bases between them. CDR1 is SGHTA and CDR2 is FQGNSA in the germline V gene. This CDR3 is built from 16 residues. This CDR3 is CASSLAGGNSGNTIYF. The CDR3 coding sequence is TGTGCCAGCAGCTTAGCGGGAGGAAACTCTGGAAACACCATATATTTT.

The chain joins TRBV20-1 to TRBJ2-2, with 7 bases identical to TRBD1. Looked up from germline, CDR1 is DFQATT and CDR2 is SNEGSKA (reference sequence). V shed 3 bases and J 6 bases; nucleotides not matched to a gene: 13. This CDR3 spans 16 amino acids. The CDR3 bases are TGCAGTGCTAGTAATCTGAGACAGGGCTTTGCCGGGGAGCTGTTTTTT. This codes for CSASNLRQGFAGELFF.

The rearrangement links TRBV28 to TRBJ2-3, with D possibly TRBD2 on 5 matching bases. CDR3 length: 11 amino acids. Trimming stripped 8 bases from V and 3 bases from J, with 6 bases between. CDR1 and CDR2 from the germline V gene are MDHEN and SYDVKM. The CDR3 DNA reads TGTGCCAGCCGGGGTACAGATACGCAGTATTTT. This codes for CASRGTDTQYF.